One sample yielded the 21 T cell receptor beta chains listed below, sequenced in a study of control samples from healthy donors and cancer patients. Using immunoSEQ multiplex PCR, the repertoire was profiled, and TCRdb retains in-frame clones only, with some absent. The top ten hold roughly 5.7% of the sample, which has about 150,000 clones, approximately 93% seen once. Input material: blood. Receptors originate from a man between 18 and 35 years old in good health.

The chain carries TRBV12-3 or TRBV12-4 and TRBJ2-1; D remains unclear. Trimming shortened V by 1 base and J by 15 bases, and 10 bases separated the two germline ends. This CDR3 region has 11 residues. The CDR3 loop reads CASSLGPFPFF. DNA of the CDR3: TGTGCCAGCAGTTTAGGACCCTTTCCGTTCTTC.

The V call is TRBV3-1 (or the pseudogene TRBV3-2), the J call TRBJ1-2; D remains ambiguous. In germline, CDR1 is LGHDT, CDR2 YNNKEL (reference sequence). This CDR3 has 13 amino acids. With 2 bases removed from V and 6 bases from J, the gap between germline ends came to 10 bases. The CDR3 DNA follows: TGTGCCAGCAGCCAATGGGCAGAAAATGGCTACACCTTC. Encoded protein: CASSQWAENGYTF.

The chain carries TRBV4-1 and TRBJ1-1, with D unresolved. V lost 1 base and J 7 bases, leaving 13 bases between the germline ends. There are 14 residues in the CDR3. Germline V gives CDR1 MGHRA, CDR2 YSYEKL. The CDR3 loop reads CASSQAPRELEAFF. The CDR3 nucleotides read TGCGCCAGCAGCCAAGCCCCAAGGGAGCTTGAAGCTTTCTTT.

This clone was counted a few times. The V gene is TRBV6-5, the J gene TRBJ1-2; D is unclear. Germline-derived CDR1 and CDR2 are MNHEY and SVGAGI. This CDR3 is 10 amino acids long. V was pared by 10 bases and J by 8 bases, with 11 bases between. For the CDR3, the DNA is TGTGCCACTTTAAAAGGGGGCTACACCTTC. It encodes CATLKGGYTF.

The chain couples TRBV6-2 or TRBV6-3 to TRBJ1-1; D is uncertain. The V gene lost 6 bases and the J gene lost 6 bases, with 14 bases spanning the gap. CDR1 is MNHEY, CDR2 SVGEGT, per germline. This CDR3 comprises 13 residues. The CDR3 reads CASSTFEVSEAFF. The CDR3 nucleotides read TGTGCCAGCAGCACTTTCGAGGTTTCTGAAGCTTTCTTT.

On this clone: Other DNA sequences within the sample encode an identical CDR3. The chain joins TRBV6-2 or TRBV6-3 to TRBJ2-2; no clear D gene. Germline lookup yields CDR1 MNHEY and CDR2 SVGEGT. Trimming left V 3 bases short and J 6 bases short, with 2 bases between. The CDR3 extends over 11 amino acids. CDR3 sequence: CASSYPGELFF. CDR3 DNA: TGTGCCAGCAGTTATCCCGGGGAGCTGTTTTTT.

The V and J genes are TRBV10-1 and TRBJ1-2, with TRBD1 as a possible D gene (5 bases). Per the germline V gene, CDR1 is WNHNN and CDR2 is SYGVQD (reference sequence). Trimming left V 0 bases short and J 7 bases short, with 12 bases between. The CDR3 is 14 residues long. The CDR3 protein is CASSESRTGGGYTF. The CDR3 bases are TGCGCCAGCAGTGAGTCGCGTACAGGTGGTGGCTACACCTTC.

The chain uses TRBV10-3 and TRBJ2-2; 7 bases map to TRBD1. V lost 4 bases to trimming and J lost 3 bases; unmatched junction nucleotides: 14. Germline V lookup: CDR1 ENHRY, CDR2 SYGVKD. CDR3 length: 18 residues. The CDR3 DNA reads as TGTGCCATCAGTGGGCCGGTTGAAGTGACAGGGTACACCGGGGAGCTGTTTTTT. Translating gives CAISGPVEVTGYTGELFF.

The V call is TRBV6-2 or TRBV6-3, the J call TRBJ2-3; 8 nucleotides match TRBD2. The CDR3 loop spans 14 amino acids. Germline assignment: CDR1 MNHEY and CDR2 SVGEGT. J was trimmed by 4 bases and V by 6 bases; bases with no gene match: 6. The DNA of the CDR3 is TGTGCCAGCAGCAGCGGGAGAGGGGCAGATACGCAGTATTTT. Its translation: CASSSGRGADTQYF.

This clone was found once. The rearrangement joins TRBV9 to TRBJ2-2, with D unresolved. Trimming took off 1 base at V and 2 bases at J, with 3 bases between the two ends. CDR1 is SGDLS, CDR2 YYNGEE, per germline. CDR3 size: 13 residues. CDR3 DNA: TGTGCCAGCAGCGTACGAAACACCGGGGAGCTGTTTTTT. Amino acid sequence: CASSVRNTGELFF.

This clone was recorded once. The chain is built from TRBV4-3 and TRBJ2-7; 11 bases are a match to TRBD1. J gave up 3 bases and V 0 bases, and 4 bases lay outside the gene matches. CDR1 and CDR2 (germline): LGHNA, YSLEER. This CDR3 region has 16 residues. CDR3 amino acids: CASSQDIGTGGYEQYF. The CDR3 DNA is TGCGCCAGCAGCCAAGATATCGGGACAGGGGGCTACGAGCAGTACTTC.

The chain employs TRBV13 and TRBJ1-6, with D possibly matching TRBD1 (5 bases). There are 14 residues in the CDR3. V was trimmed by 3 bases and J by 5 bases, leaving 8 bases between them. Germline-derived CDR1 and CDR2 are PRHDT and FYEKMQ (reference sequence). The CDR3 here is CASSFQGNNSPLHF. The CDR3 nucleotides read TGTGCCAGCAGCTTCCAGGGCAATAATTCACCCCTCCACTTT.

This chain uses TRBV6-2 or TRBV6-3 with TRBJ2-5; TRBD2 might be the D (5 bases). Trimming pared 2 bases from V and 2 bases from J, leaving 18 bases between. CDR1 is MNHEY and CDR2 is SVGEGT in the germline V gene. The CDR3 contains 17 residues. The CDR3 DNA follows: TGTGCCAGCAGTTACGTTCGGCGGGCGAGAGGGCAAGAGACCCAGTACTTC. Translated, it gives CASSYVRRARGQETQYF.

Note on this clone: Distinct nucleotide sequences in the sample also encode this CDR3. The chain couples TRBV12-3 or TRBV12-4 to TRBJ2-3; D not resolved. The CDR3 runs to 11 residues. The V end lost 3 bases, the J end lost 4 bases, and 2 bases lay between the germline ends. The CDR3 DNA sequence: TGTGCCAGCAGTTTTTCAGATACGCAGTATTTT. The encoded protein is CASSFSDTQYF.

The J gene is TRBJ1-4, the V gene TRBV6-6, with unresolved D. This CDR3 has 16 residues. The V gene's germline CDR1 is MNHNY and CDR2 SVGAGI (reference sequence). The ends were cut back, 4 bases at V and 0 bases at J, with 12 bases in the middle. CDR3: CASSSFIQATNEKLFF. The DNA of the CDR3 is TGTGCCAGCAGTTCTTTTATTCAGGCAACTAATGAAAAACTGTTTTTT.

This chain joins TRBV3-1 (or the pseudogene TRBV3-2) and TRBJ1-5; D is uncertain. CDR3 length: 13 residues. CDR1 is LGHDT and CDR2 is YNNKEL in the germline V gene (reference sequence). Trimming stripped 3 bases from V and 9 bases from J, with 12 bases between. The CDR3 sequence: CASSQAAARPQHF. CDR3 nucleotide sequence: TGTGCCAGCAGCCAGGCGGCCGCTCGGCCCCAGCATTTT.

The chain combines TRBV5-1 with TRBJ2-1; either TRBD1 or TRBD2 may supply D (5 bases each). Germline loops: CDR1 SGHRS, CDR2 YFSETQ. CDR3 length: 18 amino acids. The V and J ends lost 0 bases and 0 bases respectively, with 16 bases between them. This chain's CDR3 is CASSLGGSGGPSYNEQFF. The CDR3 coding sequence is TGCGCCAGCAGCTTGGGGGGGTCTGGCGGGCCCTCCTACAATGAGCAGTTCTTC.

The rearrangement links TRBV30 to TRBJ2-7; unclear D gene. The CDR3 consists of 13 residues. The germline CDR1 and CDR2 sequences are GTSNPN and SVGIG (reference sequence). The ends were cut back, 2 bases at V and 3 bases at J, with 11 bases in the middle. The CDR3 region is CAWSPSRLYEQYF. The CDR3 DNA follows: TGTGCCTGGAGTCCCTCGAGACTCTACGAGCAGTACTTC.

The rearrangement links TRBV27 to TRBJ1-6; D gene ambiguous. The CDR3 has 14 amino acids. V shed 0 bases and J shed 10 bases, with 10 bases lying between them. Germline V gene sequence: CDR1 MNHEY, CDR2 SMNVEV (reference sequence). The CDR3 sequence: CASSLSVGPSPLHF. DNA of the CDR3: TGTGCCAGCAGTTTATCGGTAGGGCCATCACCCCTCCACTTT.

The chain has TRBV9 and TRBJ1-2, with D perhaps TRBD1 (5 bases). CDR3 length equals 19 residues. Germline CDR1 SGDLS, CDR2 YYNGEE. The germline V and J ends were trimmed by 5 bases and 1 base, with 27 bases remaining between them. The CDR3 bases are TGTGCCAGCAGTATACCTACAGGTTTTACCGGAGTAGATAACTATGGCTACACCTTC. Protein sequence: CASSIPTGFTGVDNYGYTF.

V and J are TRBV10-3 and TRBJ2-7, with 9 bases matching TRBD2. Germline CDR1 reads ENHRY; CDR2 reads SYGVKD. This CDR3 has 14 amino acids. The ends lost 6 bases at V and 5 bases at J; junction bases unmatched: 8. The CDR3 reads CAIRDAGGPNEQYF. The CDR3 region has the DNA TGTGCCATCAGGGACGCGGGAGGGCCAAACGAGCAGTACTTC.